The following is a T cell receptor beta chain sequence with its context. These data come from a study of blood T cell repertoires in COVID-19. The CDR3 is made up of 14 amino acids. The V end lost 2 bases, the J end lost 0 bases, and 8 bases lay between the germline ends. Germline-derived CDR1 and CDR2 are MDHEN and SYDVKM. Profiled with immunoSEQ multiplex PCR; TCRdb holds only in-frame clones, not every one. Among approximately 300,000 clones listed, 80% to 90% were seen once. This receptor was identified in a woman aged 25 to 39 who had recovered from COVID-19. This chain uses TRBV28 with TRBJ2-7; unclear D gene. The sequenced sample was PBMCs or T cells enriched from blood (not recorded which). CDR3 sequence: CASSLTGISYEQYF. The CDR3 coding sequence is TGTGCCAGCAGTTTAACGGGTATCTCCTACGAGCAGTACTTC.